The rows below give T cell receptor beta chains drawn from one sample of a study of cytomegalovirus exposure and HLA in healthy donors. Generated by immunoSEQ multiplex PCR, the TCRdb table keeps only in-frame clones and is missing some. The sample shows fewer than 150,000 clones, 80% of them seen only once. The specimen was PBMCs. Every receptor here comes from a man between 25 and 39 years old in good health and CMV-seronegative. Each CDR3 is given with its conserved first and last residue. Each record gives: D gene, clone size, V gene, J gene, CDR3 protein, CDR3 DNA. A D gene is named only where the DNA matches it firmly. Size is omitted from some rows. Given values are once, few, many or a class for expanded clones.

.	.	TRBV5-1	TRBJ2-1	CASSWRRASSYNEQFF	TGCGCCAGCAGCTGGCGCAGGGCTAGCTCCTACAATGAGCAGTTCTTC
.	.	TRBV5-1	TRBJ1-1	CASKRLMNTEAFF	TGCGCCAGCAAGAGGCTCATGAACACTGAAGCTTTCTTT
TRBD1	once	TRBV5-1	TRBJ2-5	CASSLFDRARASVQETQYF	TGCGCCAGCAGCTTGTTTGACAGGGCCCGGGCGTCGGTTCAAGAGACCCAGTACTTC
TRBD2	.	TRBV6-1	TRBJ2-2	CASSGSSGGALAGELFF	TGTGCCAGCAGTGGTTCTAGCGGGGGGGCGTTGGCCGGGGAGCTGTTTTTT
.	.	TRBV2	TRBJ2-1	CASSVEARGRQFF	TGTGCCAGCAGCGTGGAGGCCAGGGGAAGGCAGTTCTTC
.	.	TRBV2	TRBJ1-4	CASSDGPTGEKLFF	TGTGCCAGCAGTGATGGGCCAACGGGGGAAAAACTGTTTTTT
.	.	TRBV6-5	TRBJ1-5	CASSHKQGTRQPQHF	TGTGCCAGCAGTCATAAACAGGGAACGCGCCAGCCCCAGCATTTT
.	.	TRBV11-2	TRBJ1-1	CASSSTLQGTPEAFF	TGTGCCAGCAGCTCAACCCTTCAGGGTACCCCTGAAGCTTTCTTT
TRBD2	.	TRBV18	TRBJ2-1	CASSPLGTTNNEQFF	TGTGCCAGCTCACCCTTGGGGACTACCAACAATGAGCAGTTCTTC
.	.	TRBV30	TRBJ2-5	CAWRLSLQETQYF	TGTGCCTGGAGGTTGAGTTTACAAGAGACCCAGTACTTC
TRBD1	many	TRBV4-1	TRBJ2-1	CASSRGQGPYNEQFF	TGCGCCAGCAGCCGCGGACAGGGGCCATACAATGAGCAGTTCTTC
.	.	TRBV2	TRBJ2-2	CASRGAKAIDTGELFF	TGTGCCAGCAGGGGGGCTAAGGCGATAGACACCGGGGAGCTGTTTTTT
.	.	TRBV2	TRBJ2-1	CASSEVGGKNEQFF	TGTGCCAGCAGTGAAGTCGGAGGAAAGAATGAGCAGTTCTTC
TRBD1	.	TRBV5-1	TRBJ1-3	CASRISTGGSGNTIYF	TGCGCCAGCAGAATTTCTACAGGGGGCTCTGGAAACACCATATATTTT
TRBD2	.	TRBV28	TRBJ2-5	CASRPWGGGALWETQYF	TGTGCCAGCAGACCTTGGGGCGGGGGGGCTCTGTGGGAGACCCAGTACTTC
.	.	TRBV9	TRBJ2-2	CASSVTSGELFF	TGTGCCAGCAGCGTCACATCCGGGGAGCTGTTTTTT
TRBD2	.	TRBV7-3	TRBJ2-2	CASSSVGTSGSSGELFF	TGTGCCAGCAGCTCCGTCGGGACTAGCGGGAGTTCCGGGGAGCTGTTTTTT
.	few	TRBV5-6	TRBJ1-4	CASSTGQYNEKLFF	TGTGCCAGCAGCACCGGACAGTATAATGAAAAACTGTTTTTT
TRBD1	.	TRBV5-1	TRBJ2-5	CASTVQGLQETQYF	TGCGCCAGCACCGTACAGGGGCTCCAAGAGACCCAGTACTTC
TRBD2	.	TRBV10-3	TRBJ2-3	CAISEGAGEADTQYF	TGTGCCATCAGTGAGGGGGCGGGAGAGGCAGATACGCAGTATTTT
.	.	TRBV6-1	TRBJ2-4	CASSEVSLASAGNIQYF	TGTGCCAGCAGTGAAGTTTCCCTTGCTTCGGCGGGGAACATTCAGTACTTC
TRBD1	.	TRBV28	TRBJ2-3	CASSPGQGTDTQYF	TGTGCCAGCAGTCCCGGACAGGGAACAGATACGCAGTATTTT
.	.	TRBV10-1	TRBJ1-2	CASSEGTGPYGYTF	TGCGCCAGCAGTGAAGGAACAGGGCCTTATGGCTACACCTTC
.	.	TRBV28	TRBJ1-1	CASSLSRRLNTEAFF	TGTGCCAGCAGCCTCTCCAGAAGACTAAACACTGAAGCTTTCTTT
.	.	TRBV30	TRBJ2-7	CAWSVRNRPRSYEQYF	TGTGCCTGGAGTGTACGGAACAGACCCCGCTCCTACGAGCAGTACTTC
.	.	TRBV30	TRBJ1-4	CAWSPLPGSRQEKLFF	TGTGCCTGGAGTCCCCTCCCCGGGTCCCGCCAGGAAAAACTGTTTTTT
.	.	TRBV6-5	TRBJ2-5	CASSYQPVGRETQYF	TGTGCCAGCAGTTACCAGCCAGTGGGGCGAGAGACCCAGTACTTC
.	.	TRBV4-1	TRBJ2-7	CASSQDRTTTYEQYF	TGCGCCAGCAGCCAAGACAGGACAACTACCTACGAGCAGTACTTC
.	few	TRBV2	TRBJ2-1	CASSAPLVNNEQFF	TGTGCCAGCAGTGCTCCCCTCGTTAACAATGAGCAGTTCTTC
TRBD1	.	TRBV19	TRBJ1-1	CASRTGAQVRGAFF	TGTGCCAGTAGAACAGGGGCCCAAGTTCGGGGAGCTTTCTTT
.	once	TRBV18	TRBJ2-6	CASSPVTVSGANVLTF	TGTGCCAGCTCACCAGTAACAGTCTCTGGGGCCAACGTCCTGACTTTC
.	.	TRBV6-5	TRBJ1-2	CASRRQVTNYGYTF	TGTGCCAGCAGAAGACAGGTGACTAACTATGGCTACACCTTC
.	.	TRBV7-2	TRBJ2-3	CASSFSGTDTQYF	TGTGCCAGCAGTTTTAGCGGCACAGATACGCAGTATTTT
TRBD1	.	TRBV15	TRBJ2-7	CATSRDLGTGSYEQYF	TGTGCCACCAGCAGAGATCTGGGGACAGGCTCCTACGAGCAGTACTTC
TRBD1	.	TRBV10-3	TRBJ2-7	CAISAGTGPYEQYF	TGTGCCATCAGTGCCGGGACAGGGCCCTACGAGCAGTACTTC
.	.	TRBV7-8	TRBJ1-2	CASSLAPFNYGYTF	TGTGCCAGCAGCTTAGCTCCCTTCAACTATGGCTACACCTTC
.	.	TRBV2	TRBJ1-6	CASNSGQGRSPLHF	TGTGCCAGCAATTCCGGGCAGGGAAGGTCACCCCTCCACTTT
.	.	TRBV2	TRBJ2-7	CASGAGTEQYF	TGTGCCAGCGGTGCGGGAACCGAGCAGTACTTC
.	.	TRBV19	TRBJ1-1	CASSILIGGATEAFF	TGTGCCAGTAGTATATTGATCGGAGGGGCCACTGAAGCTTTCTTT
.	.	TRBV4-2	TRBJ2-2	CASSPFGAGVGNTGELFF	TGTGCCAGCAGCCCCTTCGGGGCAGGGGTAGGAAACACCGGGGAGCTGTTTTTT
TRBD1	.	TRBV4-2	TRBJ1-1	CASSQERRDRVGGSEAFF	TGTGCCAGCAGCCAGGAACGGAGGGACAGGGTTGGAGGGTCTGAAGCTTTCTTT
TRBD1	.	TRBV30	TRBJ2-7	CAWDRGQAKRNEQYF	TGTGCCTGGGACAGGGGACAGGCAAAGAGGAACGAGCAGTACTTC
TRBD2	.	TRBV6-5	TRBJ2-7	CASRRGGGGSYEQYF	TGTGCCAGCAGGAGGGGTGGCGGGGGTTCTTACGAGCAGTACTTC
.	few	TRBV5-1	TRBJ1-5	CASSIGETSNQPQHF	TGCGCCAGCAGCATCGGAGAGACTAGCAATCAGCCCCAGCATTTT
.	.	TRBV15	TRBJ1-6	CATSRDLHPLHF	TGTGCCACCAGCAGAGATTTACATCCCCTCCACTTT
.	.	TRBV5-1	TRBJ2-7	CASSESSASYEQYF	TGCGCCAGCAGCGAGTCTAGCGCCTCCTACGAGCAGTACTTC
.	.	TRBV7-9	TRBJ1-1	CASSLQQDTEAFF	TGTGCCAGCAGCTTGCAACAGGACACTGAAGCTTTCTTT
.	.	TRBV5-4	TRBJ1-4	CASSPVPGEKLFF	TGTGCCAGCAGCCCCGTCCCAGGTGAAAAACTGTTTTTT
TRBD2	once	TRBV9	TRBJ2-7	CASSVGAGGKDEQYF	TGTGCCAGCAGCGTTGGGGCCGGGGGGAAAGACGAGCAGTACTTC
TRBD2	.	TRBV9	TRBJ2-3	CASSVWREFADTQYF	TGTGCCAGCAGCGTTTGGCGGGAGTTCGCAGATACGCAGTATTTT
.	.	TRBV28	TRBJ1-6	CASSLRFGTTGSYNSPLHF	TGTGCCAGCAGTTTAAGATTCGGGACAACCGGCTCCTATAATTCACCCCTCCACTTT
TRBD2	.	TRBV4-1	TRBJ2-3	CASSQDSAGLAGGRTDTQYF	TGCGCCAGCAGCCAAGATAGTGCGGGACTAGCGGGGGGACGCACAGATACGCAGTATTTT
TRBD1	.	TRBV5-4	TRBJ2-5	CGAGTGNEETQYF	TGTGGAGCGGGGACAGGGAATGAAGAGACCCAGTACTTC
.	.	TRBV18	TRBJ2-2	CASSPPGLRDTGELFF	TGTGCCAGCTCACCACCAGGGCTCAGGGACACCGGGGAGCTGTTTTTT
.	.	TRBV7-2	TRBJ2-7	CASSPGASGTLSDEQYF	TGTGCCAGCAGCCCAGGGGCAAGCGGGACCCTTTCAGACGAGCAGTACTTC
TRBD1	.	TRBV4-1	TRBJ1-2	CASSQFIGTGHGYTF	TGCGCCAGCAGTCAATTTATAGGGACAGGGCATGGCTACACCTTC